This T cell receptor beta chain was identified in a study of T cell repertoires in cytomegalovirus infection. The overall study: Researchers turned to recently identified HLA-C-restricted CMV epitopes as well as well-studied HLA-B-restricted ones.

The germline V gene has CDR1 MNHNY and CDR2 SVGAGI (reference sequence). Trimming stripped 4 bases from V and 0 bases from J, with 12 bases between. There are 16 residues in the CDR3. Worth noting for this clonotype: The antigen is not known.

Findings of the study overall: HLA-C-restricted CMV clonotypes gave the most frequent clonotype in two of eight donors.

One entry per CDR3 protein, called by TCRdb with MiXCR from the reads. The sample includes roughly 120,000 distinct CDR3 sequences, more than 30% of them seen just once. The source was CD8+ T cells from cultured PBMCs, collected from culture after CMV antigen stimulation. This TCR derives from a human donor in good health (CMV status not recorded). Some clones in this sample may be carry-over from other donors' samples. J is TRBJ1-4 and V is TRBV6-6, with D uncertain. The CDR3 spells CASSLMEVPTNEKLFF. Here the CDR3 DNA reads TGTGCCAGCAGTTTAATGGAAGTTCCAACTAATGAAAAACTGTTTTTT.